The text below deals with one T cell receptor beta chain. The data are from a study of radiotherapy plus CTLA-4 blockade in lung cancer. The CDR3 runs 13 residues. V lost 4 bases, J lost 11 bases, and 17 bases lay in between. Per the germline V gene, CDR1 is SGHRS and CDR2 is YFSETQ. The data were produced by immunoSEQ multiplex PCR, yet TCRdb's version contains in-frame clones alone and is incomplete. Of around 38,000 clones detected, 65% to 90% appear once; the ten largest clones hold around a fifth. This clonotype originated in a human donor with non-small cell lung cancer whose response to radiotherapy plus ipilimumab could not be evaluated. The sequenced sample was peripheral blood, obtained from a patient treated with radiotherapy plus ipilimumab. This chain joins TRBV5-1 and TRBJ2-3, with D tentatively TRBD2 (6 bases). The DNA of the CDR3 is TGCGCCAGCAGCCCCAACATCGGGACTCTGCAGTATTTT. Its translation is CASSPNIGTLQYF.